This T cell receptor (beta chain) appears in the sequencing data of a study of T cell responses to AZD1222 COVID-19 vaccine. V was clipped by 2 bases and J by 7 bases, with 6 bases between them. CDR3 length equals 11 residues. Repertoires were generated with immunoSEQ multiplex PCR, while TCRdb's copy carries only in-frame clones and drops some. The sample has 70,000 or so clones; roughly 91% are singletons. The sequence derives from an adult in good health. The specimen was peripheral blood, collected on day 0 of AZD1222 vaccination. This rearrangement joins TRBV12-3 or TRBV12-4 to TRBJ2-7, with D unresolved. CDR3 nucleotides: TGTGCCAGCAGTTTAACGGGTGAGCAGTACTTC. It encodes CASSLTGEQYF.